These T cell receptor beta chains were read from a single sample in a study of cytomegalovirus exposure and HLA in healthy donors. Generated by immunoSEQ multiplex PCR, the TCRdb table keeps only in-frame clones and is missing some. This table has about 150,000 clones, more than 60% appearing once. The material sequenced was PBMCs. These receptors were collected from a middle-aged woman in good health and CMV-seronegative. The CDR3 runs from the conserved cysteine through the conserved F or W.

v_gene: TRBV5-1; j_gene: TRBJ2-2; CDR3aa: CASSPTILTGELFF
v_gene: TRBV2; j_gene: TRBJ1-1; CDR3aa: CASKGQGDTEAFF
v_gene: TRBV10-3; j_gene: TRBJ2-5; CDR3aa: CATAGTQGKETQYF
v_gene: TRBV6-1; j_gene: TRBJ1-1; CDR3aa: CASSEDRGEAFF
v_gene: TRBV6-5; j_gene: TRBJ1-2; CDR3aa: CASTPGRANYGYTF
v_gene: TRBV27; j_gene: TRBJ2-3; CDR3aa: CASSTTARVDTQYF
v_gene: TRBV11-2; j_gene: TRBJ2-1; CDR3aa: CASSPGTVRVREQFF
v_gene: TRBV28; j_gene: TRBJ1-1; CDR3aa: CASRGGLNTEAFF
v_gene: TRBV6-1; j_gene: TRBJ1-5; CDR3aa: CASLRDQPQHF
v_gene: TRBV7-9; j_gene: TRBJ2-2; CDR3aa: CASSLHDSSGELFF
v_gene: TRBV4-2; j_gene: TRBJ2-5; CDR3aa: CASSQGLAGGEETQYF
v_gene: TRBV27; j_gene: TRBJ1-1; CDR3aa: CASSSPRGRGGTEAFF
v_gene: TRBV5-6; j_gene: TRBJ1-2; CDR3aa: CASTYSNYGYTF
v_gene: TRBV10-2; j_gene: TRBJ1-6; CDR3aa: CASSESREGGSPLHF
v_gene: TRBV5-1; j_gene: TRBJ2-2; CDR3aa: CASSLGAAGGFGELFF
v_gene: TRBV11-3; j_gene: TRBJ2-1; CDR3aa: CASSYHRGGFYNEQFF
v_gene: TRBV7-2; j_gene: TRBJ2-7; CDR3aa: CASSFYLGQGNNEQYF
v_gene: TRBV18; j_gene: TRBJ2-7; CDR3aa: CASSPIPGDSFYEQYF
v_gene: TRBV5-1; j_gene: TRBJ1-2; CDR3aa: CASSDRGADGYTF
v_gene: TRBV7-9; j_gene: TRBJ1-1; CDR3aa: CASRGGGLNTEAFF
v_gene: TRBV5-1; j_gene: TRBJ1-1; CDR3aa: CASSTDRGTEAFF
v_gene: TRBV2; j_gene: TRBJ2-1; CDR3aa: CASSVGAPNEQFF
v_gene: TRBV6-1; j_gene: TRBJ1-4; CDR3aa: CASSDYRVASELFF
v_gene: TRBV5-4; j_gene: TRBJ2-5; CDR3aa: CASSYAGGGVAQYF
v_gene: TRBV6-5; j_gene: TRBJ1-5; CDR3aa: CASSYFGVNGNQPQHF
v_gene: TRBV5-1; j_gene: TRBJ1-5; CDR3aa: CASSLGLGGDNQPQHF
v_gene: TRBV10-3; j_gene: TRBJ1-2; CDR3aa: CAISDGRSYGYTF
v_gene: TRBV2; j_gene: TRBJ1-2; CDR3aa: CASRGPAPREGYTF
v_gene: TRBV2; j_gene: TRBJ1-1; CDR3aa: CASTKTSVFNTEAFF
v_gene: TRBV9; j_gene: TRBJ1-4; CDR3aa: CASSGGGSNEKLFF
v_gene: TRBV28; j_gene: TRBJ1-2; CDR3aa: CASSLIGQLNYGYTF
v_gene: TRBV5-1; j_gene: TRBJ1-2; CDR3aa: CASSRTGEPNYGYTF
v_gene: TRBV4-2; j_gene: .; CDR3aa: CASSQEQREGLEQYF
v_gene: TRBV11-3; j_gene: TRBJ2-2; CDR3aa: CASSRGGSVQTGELFF
v_gene: TRBV28; j_gene: TRBJ2-5; CDR3aa: CASSLYNSETQYF
v_gene: TRBV10-2; j_gene: TRBJ1-2; CDR3aa: CASSEAGVRGYTF
v_gene: TRBV6-5; j_gene: TRBJ2-7; CDR3aa: CAIGTGTFPYEQYF
v_gene: TRBV10-1; j_gene: TRBJ2-7; CDR3aa: CASSERGHQSYEQYF
v_gene: TRBV6-4; j_gene: TRBJ1-1; CDR3aa: CASSGQGRAFF
v_gene: TRBV27; j_gene: TRBJ1-4; CDR3aa: CASSPRQGGFEKLFF
v_gene: TRBV7-2; j_gene: TRBJ2-3; CDR3aa: CASTGMAGGTDTQYF
v_gene: TRBV21-1; j_gene: TRBJ2-7; CDR3aa: CASRKKLLGPAAEQYF
v_gene: TRBV29-1; j_gene: TRBJ2-7; CDR3aa: CSVEGTGTYEQYF